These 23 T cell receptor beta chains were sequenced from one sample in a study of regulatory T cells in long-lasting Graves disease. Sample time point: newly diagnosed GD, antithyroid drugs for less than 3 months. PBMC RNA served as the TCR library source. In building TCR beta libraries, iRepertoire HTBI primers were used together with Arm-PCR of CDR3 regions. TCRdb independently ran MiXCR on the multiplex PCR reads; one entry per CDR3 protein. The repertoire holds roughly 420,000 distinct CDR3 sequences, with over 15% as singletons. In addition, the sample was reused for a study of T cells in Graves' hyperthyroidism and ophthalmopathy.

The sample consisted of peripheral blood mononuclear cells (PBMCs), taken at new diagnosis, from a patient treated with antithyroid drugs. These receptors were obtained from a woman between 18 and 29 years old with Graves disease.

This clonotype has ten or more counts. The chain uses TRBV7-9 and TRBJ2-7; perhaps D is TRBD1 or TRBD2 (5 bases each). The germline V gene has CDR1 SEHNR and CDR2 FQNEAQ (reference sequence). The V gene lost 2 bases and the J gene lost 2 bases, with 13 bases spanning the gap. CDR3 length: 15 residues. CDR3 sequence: CASSLSWDAPYEQYF. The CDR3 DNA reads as TGTGCCAGCAGCTTATCATGGGACGCCCCCTACGAGCAGTACTTC.

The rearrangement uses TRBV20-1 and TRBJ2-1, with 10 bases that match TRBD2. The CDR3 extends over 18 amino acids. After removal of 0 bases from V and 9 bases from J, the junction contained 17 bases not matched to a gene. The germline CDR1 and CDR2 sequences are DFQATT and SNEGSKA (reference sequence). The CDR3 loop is CSARDWTSGISTWGEQFF. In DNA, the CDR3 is TGCAGTGCTAGAGATTGGACTAGCGGAATATCTACGTGGGGTGAGCAGTTCTTC.

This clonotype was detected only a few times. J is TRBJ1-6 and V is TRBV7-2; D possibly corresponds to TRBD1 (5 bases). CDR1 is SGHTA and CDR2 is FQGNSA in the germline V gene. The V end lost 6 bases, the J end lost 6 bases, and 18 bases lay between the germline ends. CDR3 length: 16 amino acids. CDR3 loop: CASRLIQATRNSPLHF. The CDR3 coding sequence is TGTGCCAGCAGATTAATACAGGCGACCCGTAATTCACCCCTCCACTTT.

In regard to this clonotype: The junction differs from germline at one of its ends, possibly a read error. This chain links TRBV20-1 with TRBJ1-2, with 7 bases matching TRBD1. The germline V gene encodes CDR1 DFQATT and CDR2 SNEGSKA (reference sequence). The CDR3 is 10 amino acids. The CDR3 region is CSAREDRLHF. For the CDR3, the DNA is TGCAGTGCTAGAGAGGACAGGCTTCACTTC.

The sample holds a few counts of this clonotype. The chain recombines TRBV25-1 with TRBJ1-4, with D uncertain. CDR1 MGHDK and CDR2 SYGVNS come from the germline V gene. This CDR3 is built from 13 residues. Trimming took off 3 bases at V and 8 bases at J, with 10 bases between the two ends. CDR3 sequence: CASSDAVEEKLFF. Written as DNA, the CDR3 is TGTGCCAGCAGTGACGCGGTGGAGGAAAAACTGTTTTTT.

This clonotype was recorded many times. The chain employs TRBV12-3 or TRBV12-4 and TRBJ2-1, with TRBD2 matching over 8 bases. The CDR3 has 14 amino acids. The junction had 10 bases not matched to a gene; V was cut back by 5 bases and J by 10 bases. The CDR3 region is CASSIRDRGGEQFF. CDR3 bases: TGTGCCAGCAGTATTCGGGACCGGGGGGGAGAGCAGTTCTTC.

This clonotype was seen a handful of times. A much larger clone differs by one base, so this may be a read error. CDR3: CASSQNSYEQYF. CDR3 DNA sequence: TGTGCCAGCAGCCAGAACTCCTACGAGCAGTACTTC. V usage is TRBV7-9 and J usage is TRBJ2-7; D gene unclear. This CDR3 is 12 amino acids long. V was pared by 5 bases and J by 0 bases, with 5 bases between. Per germline, CDR1 SEHNR and CDR2 FQNEAQ (reference sequence).

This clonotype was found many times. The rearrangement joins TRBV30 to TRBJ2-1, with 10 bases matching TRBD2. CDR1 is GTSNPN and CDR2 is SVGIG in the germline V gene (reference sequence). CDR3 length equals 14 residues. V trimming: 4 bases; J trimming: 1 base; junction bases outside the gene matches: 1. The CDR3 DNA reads TGTGCCTGGACTAGCGGGAGATCCTACAATGAGCAGTTCTTC. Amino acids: CAWTSGRSYNEQFF.

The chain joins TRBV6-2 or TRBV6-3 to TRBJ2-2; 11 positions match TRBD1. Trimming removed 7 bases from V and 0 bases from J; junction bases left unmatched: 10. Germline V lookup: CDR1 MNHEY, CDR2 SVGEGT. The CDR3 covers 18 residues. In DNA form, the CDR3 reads TGTGCCAGCAAGGACAGGGGGCGTCTTTCTGCGAACACCGGGGAGCTGTTTTTT. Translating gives CASKDRGRLSANTGELFF.

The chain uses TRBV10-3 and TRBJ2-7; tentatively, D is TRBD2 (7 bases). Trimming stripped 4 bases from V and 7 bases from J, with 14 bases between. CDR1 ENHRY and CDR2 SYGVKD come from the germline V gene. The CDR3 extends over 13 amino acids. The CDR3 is CAISVMEGGEQYF. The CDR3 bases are TGTGCCATCAGTGTTATGGAGGGGGGGGAGCAGTACTTC.

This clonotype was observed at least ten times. Here the CDR3 reads CASSSTGADTEAFF. CDR3 sequence (DNA): TGTGCCAGCAGCTCGACAGGGGCCGACACTGAAGCTTTCTTT. V usage is TRBV7-3 and J usage is TRBJ1-1, with 8 bases aligning to TRBD1. This CDR3 has 14 residues. Germline V gives CDR1 SGHTA, CDR2 FQGTGA. V dropped 4 bases and J dropped 3; count of bases not matched to a gene: 4.

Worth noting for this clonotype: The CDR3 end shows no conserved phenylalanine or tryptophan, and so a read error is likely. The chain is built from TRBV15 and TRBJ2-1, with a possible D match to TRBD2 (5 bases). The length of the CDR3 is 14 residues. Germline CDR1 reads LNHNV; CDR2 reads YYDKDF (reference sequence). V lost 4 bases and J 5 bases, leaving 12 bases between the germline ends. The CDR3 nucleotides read TGTGCCACCAGCACCAAAGACTACGACAATGAGCAGTTCTCC. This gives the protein CATSTKDYDNEQFS.

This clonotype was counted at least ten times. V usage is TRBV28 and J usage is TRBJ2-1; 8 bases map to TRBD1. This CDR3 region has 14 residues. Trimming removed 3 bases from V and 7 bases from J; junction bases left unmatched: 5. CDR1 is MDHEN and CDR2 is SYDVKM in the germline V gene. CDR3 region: CASSLTGVENEQFF. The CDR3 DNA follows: TGTGCCAGCAGTTTGACAGGGGTCGAGAATGAGCAGTTCTTC.

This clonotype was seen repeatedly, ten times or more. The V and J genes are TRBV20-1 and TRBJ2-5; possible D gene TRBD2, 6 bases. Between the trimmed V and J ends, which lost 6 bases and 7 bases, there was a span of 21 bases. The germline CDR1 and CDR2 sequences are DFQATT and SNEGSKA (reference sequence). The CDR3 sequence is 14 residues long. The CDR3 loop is CSANYLAASGTQYF. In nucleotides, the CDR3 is TGCAGTGCCAACTATTTAGCGGCCTCAGGGACCCAGTACTTC.

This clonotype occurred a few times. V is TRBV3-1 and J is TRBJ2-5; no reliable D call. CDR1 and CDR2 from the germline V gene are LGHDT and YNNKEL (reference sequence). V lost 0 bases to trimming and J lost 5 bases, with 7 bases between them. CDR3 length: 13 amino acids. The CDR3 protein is CASSQEEQETQYF. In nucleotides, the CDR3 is TGTGCCAGCAGCCAAGAAGAACAGGAGACCCAGTACTTC.

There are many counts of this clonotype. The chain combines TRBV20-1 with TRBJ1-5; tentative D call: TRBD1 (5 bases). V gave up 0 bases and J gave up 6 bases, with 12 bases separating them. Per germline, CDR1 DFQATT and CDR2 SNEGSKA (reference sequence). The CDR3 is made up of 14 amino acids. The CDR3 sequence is CSARDHAGFQPQHF. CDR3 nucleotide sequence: TGCAGTGCTAGAGATCACGCAGGGTTTCAGCCCCAGCATTTT.

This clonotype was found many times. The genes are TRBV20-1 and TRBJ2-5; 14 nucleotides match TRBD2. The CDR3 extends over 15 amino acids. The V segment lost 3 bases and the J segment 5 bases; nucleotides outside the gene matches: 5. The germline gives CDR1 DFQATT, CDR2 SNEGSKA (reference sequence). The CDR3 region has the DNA TGCAGTGCTAGGACTAGCGGGAGGGAAAGGGAGACCCAGTACTTC. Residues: CSARTSGRERETQYF.

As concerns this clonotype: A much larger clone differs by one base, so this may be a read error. CDR3 nucleotide sequence: TGTGCCAGAAGTAGTGGGGCGACCTCGTTGGTGAACACTGAAGCTTTCTTT. Translated: CARSSGATSLVNTEAFF. The genes are TRBV28 and TRBJ1-1; D possibly corresponds to TRBD1 (5 bases). Trimming took off 9 bases at V and 0 bases at J, with 23 bases between the two ends. The CDR3 runs to 17 residues. The V gene's germline CDR1 is MDHEN and CDR2 SYDVKM.

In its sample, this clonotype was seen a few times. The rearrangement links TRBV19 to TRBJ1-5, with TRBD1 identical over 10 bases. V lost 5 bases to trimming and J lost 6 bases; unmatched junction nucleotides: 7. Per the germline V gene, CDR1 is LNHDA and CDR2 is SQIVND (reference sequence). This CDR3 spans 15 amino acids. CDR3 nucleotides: TGTGCCAGTAGTCTCGGGACAGGGGTTTCTCAGCCCCAGCATTTT. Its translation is CASSLGTGVSQPQHF.

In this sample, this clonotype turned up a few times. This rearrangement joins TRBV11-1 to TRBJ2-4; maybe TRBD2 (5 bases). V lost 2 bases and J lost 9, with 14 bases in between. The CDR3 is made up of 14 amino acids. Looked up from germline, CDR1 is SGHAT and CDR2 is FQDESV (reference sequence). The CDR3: CASSLPPFGGIQYF. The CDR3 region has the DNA TGTGCCAGCAGCTTACCCCCCTTCGGAGGCATTCAGTACTTC.

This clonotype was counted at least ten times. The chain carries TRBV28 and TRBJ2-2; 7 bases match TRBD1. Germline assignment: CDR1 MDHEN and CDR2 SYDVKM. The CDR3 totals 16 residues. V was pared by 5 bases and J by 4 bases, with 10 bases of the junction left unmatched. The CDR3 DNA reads TGTGCCAGCAGTCCCTTAGACAGGGTAGGCACCGGGGAGCTGTTTTTT. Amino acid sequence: CASSPLDRVGTGELFF.

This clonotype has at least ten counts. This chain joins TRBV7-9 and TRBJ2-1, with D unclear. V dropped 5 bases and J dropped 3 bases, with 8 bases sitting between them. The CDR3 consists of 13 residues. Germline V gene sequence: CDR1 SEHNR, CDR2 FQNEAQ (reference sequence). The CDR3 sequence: CASSIIDYNEQFF. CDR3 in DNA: TGTGCCAGCAGCATAATAGACTACAATGAGCAGTTCTTC.

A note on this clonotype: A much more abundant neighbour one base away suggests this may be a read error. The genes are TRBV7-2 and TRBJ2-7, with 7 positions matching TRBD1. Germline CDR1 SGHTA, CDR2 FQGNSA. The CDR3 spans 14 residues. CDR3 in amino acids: CANSSLIPGGEQYF. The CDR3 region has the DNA TGTGCCAACAGCTCCCTAATCCCAGGGGGCGAGCAGTACTTC.